Listed here is a single T cell receptor (beta chain). Its antigen remains unidentified. The input lacks base qualities; no much larger clone sits a single base away. This entry belongs to a study of blood T cell repertoires in COVID-19 (TCRdb year 2020). Context from the whole study: Samples from collaborators originated in the United States, Italy and Spain and spanned both the acute and convalescent phases of COVID-19. The prospective study material was composed of cDNA or gDNA derived from T cells, B-cell-depleted T cells, or PBMCs. Subjects who had been exposed to COVID-19, were actively infected with it, or had recovered from it provided the deeply sampled blood TCRbeta repertoires that made up the dataset. A freely available public database, intended as a resource for researchers studying the immune response to SARS-CoV-2, is where the repertoires were released. The samples were drawn from the first 160 participants of the ongoing ImmuneRACE study and from 950 to 1,500 subjects provided by 6 global collaborators. A de-identified subject ID, COVID-19 status, age in years and sex were almost always included in the sample metadata. HLA class I and class II types, where available, came from metadata supplied by the sample provider rather than from assay-based typing. Results and caveats for the whole study, not just this receptor: How much clinical and demographic metadata was included differed by source and by participant, and the metadata was provided uncurated.

The immunoSEQ Assay, a bias-controlled multiplex PCR, was used to amplify TCRbeta CDR3 regions from genomic DNA. As for the authors' bioinformatics: Within the assay, amplification of reference gene primers was used to estimate how many nucleated cells each sample contained. Sequence reads were collapsed and filtered to measure the absolute abundance of every unique TCRbeta CDR3 rearrangement. For each sample, productive Simpson clonality was calculated as the square root of Simpson's diversity index over productive rearrangements. In its TCRdb copy, this immuneACCESS table keeps in-frame sequences only and misses some clones. Where compared with another copy, unresolved V genes explain less than half of these, and the others have no known cause. The DNA gave D and trimming, while V, J and clone size come from that table. Present in this sample are 150,000 to 200,000 clones, 82% of which were seen just once. The top ten clonotypes cover roughly 9% of the sample.

Each collaborating institution followed its own protocols to collect whole blood in K2EDTA tubes. For TCRbeta analysis, collaborators shipped samples in one of three forms: frozen whole blood, isolated PBMCs, or DNA extracted from either of those sample types. Counted from cysteine to phenylalanine, this CDR3 has 11 amino acids. CDR3 DNA is the only sequence kept; it has 33 bases, read in frame from the first base. According to the germline V gene, CDR1 reads SGHTA and CDR2 reads FQGNSA. Trimming takes 6 bases from V and 5 bases from J, and the germline ends sit 7 bases apart. The sequence was obtained from a woman between 65 and 79 years old with acute or convalescent COVID-19. Sequenced input: peripheral blood. The chain joins TRBV7-2 to TRBJ1-1; a confident D gene designation cannot be given. The CDR3 reads as follows: CASSRRTEAFF. The sequence in DNA is TGTGCCAGCAGTCGGAGGACTGAAGCTTTCTTT.